The sample holds many counts of the clone carrying this T cell receptor (beta chain). What it recognizes is unknown. The length of the CDR3 is 12 residues. CDR1 MNHEY and CDR2 SVGAGI come from the germline V gene. V shed 6 bases and J shed 2 bases, with 8 bases lying between them. TCRdb reprocessed the 5' RACE reads via MiXCR and lists one record per CDR3 protein. This table has 150,000 to 200,000 distinct CDR3 sequences, approximately 16% appearing once. The data originate from a study of CD8 T cells in ankylosing spondylitis. Overall study results and limits: Ankylosing spondylitis blood seemed to carry a telltale TCR beta motif made of eight or nine highly homologous variants.

Input material: blood, either unsorted or a sorted T cell fraction (not recorded which). This sequence was found in a male donor with ankylosing spondylitis or in good health (not recorded which). The rearrangement joins TRBV6-5 to TRBJ2-7; no firm D call. CDR3 amino acids: CASRPTTYEQYF. The CDR3, as DNA: TGTGCCAGCAGGCCGACCACCTACGAGCAGTACTTC.